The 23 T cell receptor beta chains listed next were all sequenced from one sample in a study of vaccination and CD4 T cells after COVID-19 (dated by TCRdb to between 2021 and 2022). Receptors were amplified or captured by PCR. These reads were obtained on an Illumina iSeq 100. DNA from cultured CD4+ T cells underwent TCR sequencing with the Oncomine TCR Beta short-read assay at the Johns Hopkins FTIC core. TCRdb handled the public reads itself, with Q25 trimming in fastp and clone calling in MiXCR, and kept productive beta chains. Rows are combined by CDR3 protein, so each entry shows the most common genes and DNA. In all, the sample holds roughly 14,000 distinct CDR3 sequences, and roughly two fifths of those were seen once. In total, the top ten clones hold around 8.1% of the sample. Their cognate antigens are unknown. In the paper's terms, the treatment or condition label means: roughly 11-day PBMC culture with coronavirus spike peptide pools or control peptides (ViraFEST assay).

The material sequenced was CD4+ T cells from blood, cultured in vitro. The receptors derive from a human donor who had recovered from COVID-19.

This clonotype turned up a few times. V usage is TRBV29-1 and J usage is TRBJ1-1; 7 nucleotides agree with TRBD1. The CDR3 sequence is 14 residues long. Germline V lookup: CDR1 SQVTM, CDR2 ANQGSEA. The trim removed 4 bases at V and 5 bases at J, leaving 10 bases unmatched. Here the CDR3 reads CSVVRGGAGTEAFF. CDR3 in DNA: TGCAGCGTTGTTCGAGGGGGCGCGGGAACTGAAGCTTTCTTT.

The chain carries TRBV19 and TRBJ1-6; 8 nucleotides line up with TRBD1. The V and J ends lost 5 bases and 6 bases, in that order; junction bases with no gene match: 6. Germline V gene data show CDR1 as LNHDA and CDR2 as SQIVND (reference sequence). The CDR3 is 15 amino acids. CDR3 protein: CASSPGQAFNSPLHF. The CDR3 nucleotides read TGTGCCAGTAGTCCGGGACAGGCATTTAATTCACCCCTCCACTTT.

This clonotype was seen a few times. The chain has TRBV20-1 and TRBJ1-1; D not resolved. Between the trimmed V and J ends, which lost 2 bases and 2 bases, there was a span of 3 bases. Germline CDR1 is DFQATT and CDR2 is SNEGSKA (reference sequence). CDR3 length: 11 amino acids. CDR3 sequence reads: CSARLNTEAFF. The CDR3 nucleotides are TGCAGTGCTAGATTAAACACTGAAGCTTTCTTT.

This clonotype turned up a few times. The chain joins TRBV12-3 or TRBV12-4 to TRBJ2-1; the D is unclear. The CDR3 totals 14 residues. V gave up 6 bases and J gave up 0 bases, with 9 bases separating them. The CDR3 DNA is TGTGCCAGCAGCCTGCGGAACTCCTACAATGAGCAGTTCTTC. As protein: CASSLRNSYNEQFF.

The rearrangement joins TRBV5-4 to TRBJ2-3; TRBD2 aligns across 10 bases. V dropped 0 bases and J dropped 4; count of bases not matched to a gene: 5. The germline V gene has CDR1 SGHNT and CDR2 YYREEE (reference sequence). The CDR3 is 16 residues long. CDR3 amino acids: CASSLALAGAADTQYF. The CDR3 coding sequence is TGTGCCAGCAGCTTGGCCCTAGCGGGAGCGGCAGATACGCAGTATTTT.

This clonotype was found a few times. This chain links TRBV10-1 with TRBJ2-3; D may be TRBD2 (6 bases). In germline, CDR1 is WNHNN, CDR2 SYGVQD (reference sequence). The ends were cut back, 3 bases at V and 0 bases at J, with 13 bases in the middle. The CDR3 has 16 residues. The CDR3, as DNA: TGCGCCAGCAGTGATTTGATAGCGGCTAGCACAGATACGCAGTATTTT. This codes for CASSDLIAASTDTQYF.

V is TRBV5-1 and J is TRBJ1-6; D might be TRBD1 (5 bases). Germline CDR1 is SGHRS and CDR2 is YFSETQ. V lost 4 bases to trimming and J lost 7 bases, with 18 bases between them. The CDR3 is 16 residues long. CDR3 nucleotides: TGCGCCAGCAGCCCGATGGAGGAACCAGGGAATTCACCCCTCCACTTT. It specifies CASSPMEEPGNSPLHF.

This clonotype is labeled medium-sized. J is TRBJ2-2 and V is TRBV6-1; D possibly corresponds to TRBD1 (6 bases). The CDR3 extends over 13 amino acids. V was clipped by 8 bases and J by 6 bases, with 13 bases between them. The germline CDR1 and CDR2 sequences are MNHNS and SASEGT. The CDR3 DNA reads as TGTGCCAGCGAGGGGGTATTGGCCGGGGAGCTGTTTTTT. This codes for CASEGVLAGELFF.

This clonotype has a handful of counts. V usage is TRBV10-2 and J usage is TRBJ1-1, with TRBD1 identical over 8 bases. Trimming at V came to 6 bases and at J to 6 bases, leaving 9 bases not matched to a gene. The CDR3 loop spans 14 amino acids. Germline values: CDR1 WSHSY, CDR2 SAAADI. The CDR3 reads CASSPGGVSPEAFF. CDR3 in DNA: TGCGCCAGCAGCCCAGGGGGCGTGAGCCCTGAAGCTTTCTTT.

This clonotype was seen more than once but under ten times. The DNA for the CDR3 is TGCGCCAGCAGCTTGATATCGGGGGGGCCTCAGGAGCAGTACTTC. Translation: CASSLISGGPQEQYF. The chain combines TRBV5-1 with TRBJ2-7; 8 positions agree with TRBD2. CDR1 is SGHRS, CDR2 YFSETQ, per germline. This CDR3 is 15 amino acids long. The J segment lost 7 bases and the V segment lost 1 base, leaving 10 bases of the junction unmatched.

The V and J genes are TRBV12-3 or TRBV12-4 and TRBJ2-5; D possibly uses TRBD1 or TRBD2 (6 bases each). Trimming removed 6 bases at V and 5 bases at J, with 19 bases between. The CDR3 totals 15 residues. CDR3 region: CASSPQGAGRETQYF. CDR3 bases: TGTGCCAGCAGCCCACAGGGCGCGGGAAGGGAGACCCAGTACTTC.

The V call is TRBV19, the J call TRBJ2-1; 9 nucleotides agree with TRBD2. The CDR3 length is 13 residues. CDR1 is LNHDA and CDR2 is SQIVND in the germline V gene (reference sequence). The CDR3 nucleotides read TGTAGGGCGGGGGGGCAACTAATCTATGAGCAGTTCTTC. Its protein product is CRAGGQLIYEQFF.

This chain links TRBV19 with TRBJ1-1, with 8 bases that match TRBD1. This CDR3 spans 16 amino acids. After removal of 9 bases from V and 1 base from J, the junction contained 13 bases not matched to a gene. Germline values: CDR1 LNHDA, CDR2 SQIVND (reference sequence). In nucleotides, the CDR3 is TGTGCCAGCTCCGGGACAGGCCTCTTAACGAACACTGAAGCTTTCTTT. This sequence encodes CASSGTGLLTNTEAFF.

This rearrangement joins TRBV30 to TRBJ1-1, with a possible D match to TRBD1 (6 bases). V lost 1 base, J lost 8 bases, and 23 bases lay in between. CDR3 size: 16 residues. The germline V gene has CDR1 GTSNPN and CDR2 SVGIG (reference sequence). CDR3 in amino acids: CAWSDPRQGMGLEAFF. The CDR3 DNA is TGTGCCTGGAGTGACCCCCGCCAGGGGATGGGTTTAGAAGCTTTCTTT.

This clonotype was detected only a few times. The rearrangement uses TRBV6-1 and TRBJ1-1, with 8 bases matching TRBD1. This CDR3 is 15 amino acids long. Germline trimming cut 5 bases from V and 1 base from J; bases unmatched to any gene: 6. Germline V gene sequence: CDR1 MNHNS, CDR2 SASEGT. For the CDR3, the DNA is TGTGCCAGCAGTACCCGGACAGGGCGGAACACTGAAGCTTTCTTT. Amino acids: CASSTRTGRNTEAFF.

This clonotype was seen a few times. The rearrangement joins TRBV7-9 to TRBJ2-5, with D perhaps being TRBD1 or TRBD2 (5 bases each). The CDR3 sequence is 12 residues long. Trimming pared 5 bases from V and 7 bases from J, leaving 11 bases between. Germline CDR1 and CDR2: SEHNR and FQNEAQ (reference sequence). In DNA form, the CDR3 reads TGTGCCAGCAGCACCGGGACCTCGACCCAGTACTTC. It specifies CASSTGTSTQYF.

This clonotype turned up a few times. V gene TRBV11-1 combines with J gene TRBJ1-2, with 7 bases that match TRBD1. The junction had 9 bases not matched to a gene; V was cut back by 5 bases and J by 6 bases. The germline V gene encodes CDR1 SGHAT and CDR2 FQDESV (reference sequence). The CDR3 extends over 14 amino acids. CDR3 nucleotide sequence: TGTGCCAGCAGCCCATGGACAGGACAGGATGGCTACACCTTC. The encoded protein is CASSPWTGQDGYTF.

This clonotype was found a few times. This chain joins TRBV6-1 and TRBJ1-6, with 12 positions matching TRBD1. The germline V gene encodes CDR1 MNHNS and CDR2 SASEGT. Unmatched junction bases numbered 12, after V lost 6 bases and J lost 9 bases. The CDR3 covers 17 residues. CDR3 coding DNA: TGTGCCAGCAGCCCCCGGGGGACAGGGGGCTCGCGTTCACCCCTCCACTTT. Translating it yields CASSPRGTGGSRSPLHF.

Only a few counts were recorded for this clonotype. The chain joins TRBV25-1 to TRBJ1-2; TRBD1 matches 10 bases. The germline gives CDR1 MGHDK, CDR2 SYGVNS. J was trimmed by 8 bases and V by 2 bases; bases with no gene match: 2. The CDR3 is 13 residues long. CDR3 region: CASSERTGGGYTF. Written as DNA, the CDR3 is TGTGCCAGCAGTGAACGGACAGGGGGGGGCTACACCTTC.

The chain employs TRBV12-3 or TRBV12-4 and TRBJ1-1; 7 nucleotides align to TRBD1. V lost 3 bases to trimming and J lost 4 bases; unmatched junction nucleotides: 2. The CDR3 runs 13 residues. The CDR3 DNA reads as TGTGCCAGCAGTTTGAACAGGGGCACTGAAGCTTTCTTT. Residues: CASSLNRGTEAFF.

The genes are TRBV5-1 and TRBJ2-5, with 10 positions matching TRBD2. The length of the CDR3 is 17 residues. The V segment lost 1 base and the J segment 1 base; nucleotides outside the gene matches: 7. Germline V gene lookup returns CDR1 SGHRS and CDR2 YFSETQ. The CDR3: CASSLSSGSRGQETQYF. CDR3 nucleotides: TGCGCCAGCAGCTTGTCTAGCGGGAGTAGAGGCCAAGAGACCCAGTACTTC.

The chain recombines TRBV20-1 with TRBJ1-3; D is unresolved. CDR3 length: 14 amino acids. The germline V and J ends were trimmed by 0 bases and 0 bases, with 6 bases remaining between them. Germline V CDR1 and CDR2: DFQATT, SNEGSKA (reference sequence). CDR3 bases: TGCAGTGCTAGAGATTTGACCTCTGGAAACACCATATATTTT. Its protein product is CSARDLTSGNTIYF.

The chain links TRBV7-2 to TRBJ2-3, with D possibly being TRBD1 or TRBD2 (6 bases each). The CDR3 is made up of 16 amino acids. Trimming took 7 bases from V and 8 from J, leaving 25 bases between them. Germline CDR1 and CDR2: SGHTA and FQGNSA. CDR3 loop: CASITSRGTPAGTQYF. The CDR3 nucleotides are TGTGCCAGCATCACCTCGAGGGGGACTCCTGCTGGTACGCAGTATTTT. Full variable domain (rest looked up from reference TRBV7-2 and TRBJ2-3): GAGVSQSPSNKVTEKGKDVELRCDPISGHTALYWYRQSLGQGLEFLIYFQGNSAPDKSGLPSDRFSAERTGGSVSTLTIQRTQQEDSAVYLCASITSRGTPAGTQYFGPGTRLTVL.